These 11 T cell receptor beta chains were all obtained from the same sample, sequenced in a study of control samples from healthy donors and cancer patients. Profiling relied on immunoSEQ multiplex PCR, and the TCRdb table lists in-frame clones only, not all of them. Of 150,000 to 200,000 clones listed, approximately 90% were seen once; the top ten hold about 11%. Sequenced: blood. The receptor set was obtained from a man aged 25 to 45 in good health.

CDR3 DNA sequence: TGTGCCTCCGGGCCTCCAGGGAGTGAGCAGTTCTTC. Translation: CASGPPGSEQFF. The gene calls are TRBV10-3 and TRBJ2-1; D may be TRBD1 or TRBD2 (5 bases each). Per germline, CDR1 ENHRY and CDR2 SYGVKD. The V and J ends lost 11 bases and 9 bases respectively, with 17 bases between them. This CDR3 is 12 amino acids long.

V is TRBV28 and J is TRBJ2-7, with a weak D call TRBD2 (5 bases). Germline CDR1 reads MDHEN; CDR2 reads SYDVKM. V shed 6 bases and J shed 0 bases, with 12 bases lying between them. The CDR3 has 14 amino acids. CDR3 residues: CASSAGLISYEQYF. The DNA for the CDR3 is TGTGCCAGCAGCGCCGGACTGATCTCCTACGAGCAGTACTTC. Looking up the rest from reference TRBV28 and TRBJ2-7 gives the full variable domain: DVKVTQSSRYLVKRTGEKVFLECVQDMDHENMFWYRQDPGLGLRLIYFSYDVKMKEKGDIPEGYSVSREKKERFSLILESASTNQTSMYLCASSAGLISYEQYFGPGTRLTVT.

This sequence joins TRBV2 and TRBJ1-3; 8 bases map to TRBD1. Germline CDR1 and CDR2: SNHLY and FYNNEI. After removal of 11 bases from V and 2 bases from J, the junction contained 11 bases not matched to a gene. CDR3 length: 15 amino acids. The CDR3 nucleotides are TGTGCCCGACAGGGGACAGGTCTTACTGGAAACACCATATATTTT. Protein product: CARQGTGLTGNTIYF.

This chain uses TRBV7-9 with TRBJ2-7; 12 nucleotides align to TRBD1. The CDR3 is 15 residues long. CDR1 and CDR2 from the germline V gene are SEHNR and FQNEAQ (reference sequence). Losses at the gene ends were 1 base for V and 6 bases for J; bases not matched to a gene: 4. In DNA, the CDR3 is TGTGCCAGCAGCTTAGGGGGGACAGGGGGCGTCGAGCAGTACTTC. Amino acids: CASSLGGTGGVEQYF.

This chain connects TRBV4-1 to TRBJ1-5; D unresolved. The CDR3 length is 13 residues. Germline CDR1 MGHRA, CDR2 YSYEKL. V was trimmed by 2 bases and J by 6 bases, leaving 8 bases between them. CDR3 protein: CASSQQGFQPQHF. The CDR3 DNA is TGCGCCAGCAGCCAACAAGGGTTTCAGCCCCAGCATTTT.

The chain links TRBV7-8 to TRBJ1-5; D gene ambiguous. V was trimmed by 5 bases and J by 0 bases, leaving 20 bases between them. CDR1 and CDR2 (germline): SGHVS, FQNEAQ. The CDR3 runs to 18 residues. The CDR3 loop is CASSARTLLRGSNQPQHF. The CDR3, as DNA: TGTGCCAGCAGCGCCAGAACTCTACTACGGGGTAGCAATCAGCCCCAGCATTTT.

This sequence joins TRBV6-5 and TRBJ1-2, with D hard to call. With 6 bases removed from V and 3 bases from J, the gap between germline ends came to 8 bases. The germline CDR1 and CDR2 sequences are MNHEY and SVGAGI. The CDR3 is made up of 12 amino acids. Here the CDR3 DNA reads TGTGCCAGCAGGGGCCCACACTATGGCTACACCTTC. Residues: CASRGPHYGYTF.

The chain recombines TRBV27 with TRBJ2-1; either TRBD1 or TRBD2 may fit D (5 bases each). The CDR3 runs to 15 residues. Trimming stripped 5 bases from V and 0 bases from J, with 11 bases between. Per germline, CDR1 MNHEY and CDR2 SMNVEV (reference sequence). The CDR3 here is CASSPGTPSYNEQFF. The CDR3 DNA reads TGTGCCAGCAGTCCCGGGACGCCCTCCTACAATGAGCAGTTCTTC.

The chain has TRBV9 and TRBJ2-3; D uncertain. There are 14 residues in the CDR3. Germline values: CDR1 SGDLS, CDR2 YYNGEE. V lost 1 base and J lost 4, with 10 bases in between. In DNA form, the CDR3 reads TGTGCCAGCAGCGTAAGGGTTGGGGCAGATACGCAGTATTTT. Translation gives CASSVRVGADTQYF.

V is TRBV15 and J is TRBJ1-4; D remains ambiguous. V lost 0 bases and J lost 3, with 11 bases in between. The length of the CDR3 is 16 residues. Germline CDR1 LNHNV, CDR2 YYDKDF (reference sequence). CDR3 residues: CATSRDLPSSNEKLFF. The CDR3 bases are TGTGCCACCAGCAGAGATCTACCGTCTTCTAATGAAAAACTGTTTTTT.

V and J are TRBV27 and TRBJ1-1, with 11 bases fitting TRBD1. Germline V gene data show CDR1 as MNHEY and CDR2 as SMNVEV (reference sequence). V lost 8 bases to trimming and J lost 5 bases; unmatched junction nucleotides: 22. The CDR3 has 19 residues. The CDR3 DNA reads TGTGCCAGCCAACTAAAGACCGGGACAGGGGGTCATCTAAGGACTGAAGCTTTCTTT. It specifies CASQLKTGTGGHLRTEAFF.